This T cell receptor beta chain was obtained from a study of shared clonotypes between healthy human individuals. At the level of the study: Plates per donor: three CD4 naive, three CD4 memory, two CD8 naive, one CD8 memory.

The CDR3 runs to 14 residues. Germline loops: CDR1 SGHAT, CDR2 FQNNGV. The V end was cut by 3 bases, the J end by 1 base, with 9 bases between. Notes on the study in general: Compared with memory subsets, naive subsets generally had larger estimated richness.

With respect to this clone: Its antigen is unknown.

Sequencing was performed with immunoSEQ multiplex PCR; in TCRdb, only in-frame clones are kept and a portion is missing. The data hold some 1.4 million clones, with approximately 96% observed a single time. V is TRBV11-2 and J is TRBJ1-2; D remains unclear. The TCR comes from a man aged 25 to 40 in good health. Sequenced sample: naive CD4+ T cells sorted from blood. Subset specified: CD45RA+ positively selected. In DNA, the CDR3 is TGTGCCAGCAGCTTTTCGGGCAGTAACTATGGCTACACCTTC. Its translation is CASSFSGSNYGYTF.